What follows is one T cell receptor beta chain and its context. The antigen is undetermined. Unique molecular identifiers (one per individual cDNA molecule) were attached. TCRdb called the 5' RACE reads again in MiXCR, with one record for every CDR3 protein. Seen here are about 80,000 distinct CDR3 sequences, about 12% observed once, and the top ten hold approximately 2.6%. This sample was included in a study of early T cells in non-severe SARS-CoV-2 infection. Study-level background: Sequencing used unsorted whole-blood bulk RNA, so chains lack pairing. Notes on the study in general: Clonotype matching in VDJdb favored anti-spike CD8 responses and did not capture private and CD4 specificities.

The CDR3 covers 13 residues. Per the germline V gene, CDR1 is MDHEN and CDR2 is SYDVKM. Trimming stripped 7 bases from V and 2 bases from J, with 12 bases between. The sequence came from an adult who was a healthcare worker with PCR-confirmed SARS-CoV-2 infection or an uninfected control (not recorded which). The J gene is TRBJ2-7, the V gene TRBV28; D is uncertain. The sequenced sample consisted of whole blood. The DNA for the CDR3 is TGTGCCAGCATCAATCCCCCTGCCTACGAGCAGTACTTC. Translating it yields CASINPPAYEQYF.